This section outlines one T cell receptor beta chain sequence together with its context. The PCR ran on 60 Vbeta and 13 Jbeta primers. Clones were sequenced by immunoSEQ multiplex PCR, and TCRdb holds only the in-frame ones, with some missing. The data contain about 150,000 clones, around four fifths of them singletons. Germline CDR1 reads LNHNV; CDR2 reads YYDKDF (reference sequence). The CDR3 spans 17 residues. Between the trimmed V and J ends, which lost 2 bases and 4 bases, there was a span of 15 bases. These data are taken from a study of cytomegalovirus exposure and HLA in healthy donors. Sequencing was performed on PBMCs. The gene calls are TRBV15 and TRBJ1-6, with D possibly TRBD1 on 6 matching bases. This TCR came from a woman between 45 and 60 years old in good health and CMV-seropositive. CDR3: CATSRNTGPGYNSPLHF. The CDR3 bases are TGTGCCACCAGCAGAAATACAGGGCCGGGTTATAATTCACCCCTCCACTTT.